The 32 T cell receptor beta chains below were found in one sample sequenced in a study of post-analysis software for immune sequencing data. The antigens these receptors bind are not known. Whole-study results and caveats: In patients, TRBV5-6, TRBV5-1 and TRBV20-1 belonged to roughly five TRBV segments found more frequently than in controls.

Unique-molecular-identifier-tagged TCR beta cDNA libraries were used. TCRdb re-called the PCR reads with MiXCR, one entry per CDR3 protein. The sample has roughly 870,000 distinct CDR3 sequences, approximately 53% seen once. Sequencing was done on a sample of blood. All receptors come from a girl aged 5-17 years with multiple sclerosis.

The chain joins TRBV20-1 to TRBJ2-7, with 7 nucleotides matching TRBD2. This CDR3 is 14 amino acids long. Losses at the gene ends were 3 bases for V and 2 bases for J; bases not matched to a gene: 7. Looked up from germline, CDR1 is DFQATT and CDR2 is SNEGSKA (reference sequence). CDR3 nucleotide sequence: TGCAGTGCTAGCCGGCTAGCGGATGCCTACGAGCAGTACTTC. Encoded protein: CSASRLADAYEQYF.

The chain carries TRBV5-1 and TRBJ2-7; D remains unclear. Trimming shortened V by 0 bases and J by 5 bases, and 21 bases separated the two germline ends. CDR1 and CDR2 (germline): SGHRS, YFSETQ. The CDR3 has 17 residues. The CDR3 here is CASSLARYSGPYNEQYF. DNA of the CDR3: TGCGCCAGCAGCTTGGCCCGGTATTCAGGTCCGTACAACGAGCAGTACTTC.

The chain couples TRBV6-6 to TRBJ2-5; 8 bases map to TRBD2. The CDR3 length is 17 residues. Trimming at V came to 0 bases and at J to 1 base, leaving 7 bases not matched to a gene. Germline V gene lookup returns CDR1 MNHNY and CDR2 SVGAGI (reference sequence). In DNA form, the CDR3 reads TGTGCCAGCAGTTACTCTTCCGGGGGGGGCCTCCAAGAGACCCAGTACTTC. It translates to CASSYSSGGGLQETQYF.

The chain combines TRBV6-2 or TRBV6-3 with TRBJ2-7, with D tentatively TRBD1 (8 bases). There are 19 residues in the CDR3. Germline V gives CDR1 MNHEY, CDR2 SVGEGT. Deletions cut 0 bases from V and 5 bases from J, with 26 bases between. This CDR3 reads CASSYSGQGSAGLIHEQYF. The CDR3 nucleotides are TGTGCCAGCAGTTACTCCGGACAGGGCTCCGCGGGACTAATCCACGAGCAGTACTTC.

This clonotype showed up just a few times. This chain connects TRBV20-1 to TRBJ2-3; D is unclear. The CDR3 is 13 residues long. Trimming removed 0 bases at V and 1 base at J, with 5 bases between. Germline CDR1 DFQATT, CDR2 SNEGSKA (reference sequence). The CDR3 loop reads CSARDGRTDTQYF. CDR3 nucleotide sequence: TGCAGTGCTAGAGACGGACGCACAGATACGCAGTATTTT.

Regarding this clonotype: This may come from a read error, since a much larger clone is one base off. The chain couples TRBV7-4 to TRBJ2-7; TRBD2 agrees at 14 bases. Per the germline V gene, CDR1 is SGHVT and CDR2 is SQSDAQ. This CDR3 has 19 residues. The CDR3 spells CASSPRPTSGRVSSYERYF. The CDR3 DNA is TGTGCCAGCAGCCCCCGACCGACTAGCGGGAGGGTGAGCTCCTACGAGCGGTACTTC.

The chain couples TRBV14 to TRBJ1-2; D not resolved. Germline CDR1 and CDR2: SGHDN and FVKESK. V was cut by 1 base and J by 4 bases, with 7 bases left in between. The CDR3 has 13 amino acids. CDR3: CASSQVQTYGYTF. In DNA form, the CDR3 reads TGTGCCAGCAGCCAAGTTCAGACCTATGGCTACACCTTC.

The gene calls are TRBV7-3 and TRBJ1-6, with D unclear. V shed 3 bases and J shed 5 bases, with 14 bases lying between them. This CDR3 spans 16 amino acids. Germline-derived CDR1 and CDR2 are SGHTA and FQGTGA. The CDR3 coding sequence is TGTGCCAGCAGCTTCCTGGGTCAGGCGAATAATTCACCCCTCCACTTT. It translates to CASSFLGQANNSPLHF.

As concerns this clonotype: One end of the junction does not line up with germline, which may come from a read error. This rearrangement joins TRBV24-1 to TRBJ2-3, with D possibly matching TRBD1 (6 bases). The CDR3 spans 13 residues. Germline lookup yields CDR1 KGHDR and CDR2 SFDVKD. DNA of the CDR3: TGTGCCATCAGTAGGGACAACACAGATACGCAGTATTTT. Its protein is CAISRDNTDTQYF.

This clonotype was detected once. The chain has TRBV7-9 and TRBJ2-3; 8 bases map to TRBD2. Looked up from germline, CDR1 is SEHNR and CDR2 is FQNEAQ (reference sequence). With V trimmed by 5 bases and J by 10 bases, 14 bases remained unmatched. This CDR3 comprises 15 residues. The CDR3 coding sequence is TGTGCCAGCAGCGCCCTCCCGGGGGGGGACGCAGCGCAGTATTTT. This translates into CASSALPGGDAAQYF. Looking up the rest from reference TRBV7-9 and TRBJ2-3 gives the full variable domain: DTGVSQNPRHKITKRGQNVTFRCDPISEHNRLYWYRQTLGQGPEFLTYFQNEAQLEKSRLLSDRFSAERPKGSFSTLEIQRTEQGDSAMYLCASSALPGGDAAQYFGPGTRLTVL.

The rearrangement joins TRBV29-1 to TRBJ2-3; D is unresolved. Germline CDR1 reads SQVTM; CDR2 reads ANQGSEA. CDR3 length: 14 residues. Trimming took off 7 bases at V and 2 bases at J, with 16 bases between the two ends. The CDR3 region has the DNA TGCAGCGGCGAACCCGGGTTCCACACAGATACGCAGTATTTT. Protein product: CSGEPGFHTDTQYF.

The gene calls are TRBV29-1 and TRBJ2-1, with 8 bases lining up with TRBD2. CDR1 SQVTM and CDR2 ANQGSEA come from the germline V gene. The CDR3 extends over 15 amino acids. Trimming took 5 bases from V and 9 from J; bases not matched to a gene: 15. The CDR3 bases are TGCAGCGTTTTGTCTACGGGAGGGCCATGGAGTGAGCAGTTCTTC. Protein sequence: CSVLSTGGPWSEQFF.

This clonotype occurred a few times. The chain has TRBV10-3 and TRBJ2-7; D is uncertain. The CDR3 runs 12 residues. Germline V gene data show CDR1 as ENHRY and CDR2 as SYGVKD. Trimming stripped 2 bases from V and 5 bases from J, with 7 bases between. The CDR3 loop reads CAISEGLDEQYF. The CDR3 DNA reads TGTGCCATCAGTGAGGGGCTCGACGAGCAGTACTTC.

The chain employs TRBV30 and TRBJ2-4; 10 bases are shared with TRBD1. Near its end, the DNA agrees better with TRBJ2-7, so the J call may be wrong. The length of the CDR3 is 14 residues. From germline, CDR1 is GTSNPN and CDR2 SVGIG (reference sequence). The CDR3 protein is CAWSVGTGDYEQYF. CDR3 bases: TGTGCCTGGAGTGTAGGGACAGGGGACTACGAGCAGTACTTC.

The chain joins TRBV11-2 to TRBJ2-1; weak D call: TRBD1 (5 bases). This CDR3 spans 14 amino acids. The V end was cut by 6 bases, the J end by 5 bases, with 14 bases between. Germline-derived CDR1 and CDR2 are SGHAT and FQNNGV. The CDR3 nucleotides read TGTGCCAGCAGATTGGGGCAGGGCAACAATGAGCAGTTCTTC. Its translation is CASRLGQGNNEQFF.

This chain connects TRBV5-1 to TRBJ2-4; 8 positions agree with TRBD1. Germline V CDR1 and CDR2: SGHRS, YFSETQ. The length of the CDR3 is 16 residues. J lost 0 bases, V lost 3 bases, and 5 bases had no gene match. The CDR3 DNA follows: TGCGCCAGCAGCTCTCCGGACAGGGCAGCCAAAAACATTCAGTACTTC. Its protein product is CASSSPDRAAKNIQYF.

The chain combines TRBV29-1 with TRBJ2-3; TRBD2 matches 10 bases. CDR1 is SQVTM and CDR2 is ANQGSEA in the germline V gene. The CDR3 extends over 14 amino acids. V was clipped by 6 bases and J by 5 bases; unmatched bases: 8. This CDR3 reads CSVLAGYRKDTQYF. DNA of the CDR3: TGCAGCGTACTAGCGGGATATCGCAAAGATACGCAGTATTTT.

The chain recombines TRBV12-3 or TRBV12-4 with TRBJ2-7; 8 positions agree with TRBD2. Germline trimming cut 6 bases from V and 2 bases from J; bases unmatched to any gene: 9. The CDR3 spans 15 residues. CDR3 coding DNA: TGTGCCAGCAGACTCCGGGAGGGGCTAACCTACGAGCAGTACTTC. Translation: CASRLREGLTYEQYF.

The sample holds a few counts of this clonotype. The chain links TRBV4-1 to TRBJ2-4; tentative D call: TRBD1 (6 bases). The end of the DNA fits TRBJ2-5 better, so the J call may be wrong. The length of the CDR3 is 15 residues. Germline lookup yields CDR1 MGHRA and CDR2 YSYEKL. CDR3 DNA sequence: TGCGCCAGCAGTAGGGGGAAGCGAGTTGAGGAGACCCAGTACTTC. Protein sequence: CASSRGKRVEETQYF.

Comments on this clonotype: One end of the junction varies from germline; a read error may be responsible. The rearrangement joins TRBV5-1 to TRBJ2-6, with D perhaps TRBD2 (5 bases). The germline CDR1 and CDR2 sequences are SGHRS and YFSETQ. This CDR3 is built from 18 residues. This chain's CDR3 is CASSPTTPGNSGANVLTF. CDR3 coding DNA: TGTGCCAGCAGCCCCACGACTCCCGGGAACTCTGGGGCCAACGTCCTGACTTTC.

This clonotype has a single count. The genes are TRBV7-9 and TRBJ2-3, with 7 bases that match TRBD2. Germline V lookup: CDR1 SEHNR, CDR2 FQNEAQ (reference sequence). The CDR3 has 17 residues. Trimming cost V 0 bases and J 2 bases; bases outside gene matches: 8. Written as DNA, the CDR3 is TGTGCCAGCAGCTTAGCAGGCCTAGCGGTTTTCACAGATACGCAGTATTTT. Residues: CASSLAGLAVFTDTQYF.

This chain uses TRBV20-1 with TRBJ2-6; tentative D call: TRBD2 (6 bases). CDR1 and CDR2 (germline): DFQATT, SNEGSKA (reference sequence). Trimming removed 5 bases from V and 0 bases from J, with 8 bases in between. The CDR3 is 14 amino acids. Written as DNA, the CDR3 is TGCAGTGCTCTCGGGGGCTCTGGGGCCAACGTCCTGACTTTC. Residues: CSALGGSGANVLTF.

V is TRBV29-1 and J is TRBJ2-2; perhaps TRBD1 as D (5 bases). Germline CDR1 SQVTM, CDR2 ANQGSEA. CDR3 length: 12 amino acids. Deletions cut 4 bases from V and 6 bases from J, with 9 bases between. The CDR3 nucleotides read TGCAGCGTTGCGCAGGGCTCCGGGGAGCTGTTTTTT. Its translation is CSVAQGSGELFF.

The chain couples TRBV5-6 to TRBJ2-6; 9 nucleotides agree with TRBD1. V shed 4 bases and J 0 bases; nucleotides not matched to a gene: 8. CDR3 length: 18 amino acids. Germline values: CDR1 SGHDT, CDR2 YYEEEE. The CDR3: CASSGGQGPYSGANVLTF. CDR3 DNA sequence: TGTGCCAGCAGCGGGGGACAGGGACCCTACTCTGGGGCCAACGTCCTGACTTTC.

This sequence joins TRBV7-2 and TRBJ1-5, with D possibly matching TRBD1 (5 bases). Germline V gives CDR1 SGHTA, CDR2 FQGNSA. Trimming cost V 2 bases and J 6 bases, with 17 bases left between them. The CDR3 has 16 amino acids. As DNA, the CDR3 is TGTGCCAGCAGCTTACAGGGAAGCGTCGGAATTCAGCCCCAGCATTTT. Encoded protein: CASSLQGSVGIQPQHF.

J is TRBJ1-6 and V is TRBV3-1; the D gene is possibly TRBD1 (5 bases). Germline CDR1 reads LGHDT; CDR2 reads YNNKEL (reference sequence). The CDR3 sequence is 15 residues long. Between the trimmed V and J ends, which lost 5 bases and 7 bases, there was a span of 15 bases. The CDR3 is CASSATGTTNSPLHF. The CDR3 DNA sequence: TGTGCCAGCAGCGCGACCGGGACGACAAATTCACCCCTCCACTTT.

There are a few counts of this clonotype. The CDR3 is CASSSRPGLAGDQYF. For the CDR3, the DNA is TGTGCCAGCAGCTCGAGGCCGGGACTAGCGGGAGATCAGTACTTC. This chain connects TRBV11-2 to TRBJ2-7, with 14 bases matching TRBD2. With 4 bases clipped from V and 10 bases from J, the junction kept 9 bases outside the gene matches. The CDR3 has 15 amino acids. Germline V gene data show CDR1 as SGHAT and CDR2 as FQNNGV.

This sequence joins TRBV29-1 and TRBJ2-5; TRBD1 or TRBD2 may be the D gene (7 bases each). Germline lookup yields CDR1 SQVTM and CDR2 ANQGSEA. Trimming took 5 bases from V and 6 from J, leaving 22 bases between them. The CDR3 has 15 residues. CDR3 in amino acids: CSVPIRGGARKTQYF. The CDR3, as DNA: TGCAGCGTTCCCATCAGGGGGGGGGCAAGGAAGACCCAGTACTTC.

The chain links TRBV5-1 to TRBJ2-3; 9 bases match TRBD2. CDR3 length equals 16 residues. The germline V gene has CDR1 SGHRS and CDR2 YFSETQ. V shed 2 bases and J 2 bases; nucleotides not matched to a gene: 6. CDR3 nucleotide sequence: TGCGCCAGCAGCTTTAGCGGGGGTACTGTCACAGATACGCAGTATTTT. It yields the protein CASSFSGGTVTDTQYF. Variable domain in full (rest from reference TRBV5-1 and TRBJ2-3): KAGVTQTPRYLIKTRGQQVTLSCSPISGHRSVSWYQQTPGQGLQFLFEYFSETQRNKGNFPGRFSGRQFSNSRSEMNVSTLELGDSALYLCASSFSGGTVTDTQYFGPGTRLTVL.

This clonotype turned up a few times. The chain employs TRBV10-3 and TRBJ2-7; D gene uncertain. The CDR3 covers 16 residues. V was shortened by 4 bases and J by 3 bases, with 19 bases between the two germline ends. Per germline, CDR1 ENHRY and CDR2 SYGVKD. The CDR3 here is CAISASGGKGLYEQYF. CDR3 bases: TGTGCCATCAGTGCTTCCGGTGGAAAGGGTCTCTACGAGCAGTACTTC.

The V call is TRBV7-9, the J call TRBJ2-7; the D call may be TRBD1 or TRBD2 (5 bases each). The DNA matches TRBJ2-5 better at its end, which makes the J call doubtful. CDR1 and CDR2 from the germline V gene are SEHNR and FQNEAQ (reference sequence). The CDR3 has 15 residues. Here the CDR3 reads CASSLVGANGVTQYF. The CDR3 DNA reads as TGTGCCAGCAGCTTAGTCGGGGCCAATGGAGTGACCCAGTACTTC.

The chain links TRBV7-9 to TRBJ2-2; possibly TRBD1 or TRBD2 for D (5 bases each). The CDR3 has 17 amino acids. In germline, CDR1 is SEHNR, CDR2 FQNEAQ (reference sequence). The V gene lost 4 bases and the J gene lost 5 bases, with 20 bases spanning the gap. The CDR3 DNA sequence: TGTGCCAGCAGCTGGGGGTTGGGGACGACCTCTACCGGGGAGCTGTTTTTT. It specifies CASSWGLGTTSTGELFF.